These 3 T cell receptor beta chains were sequenced from one sample in a study of cytomegalovirus exposure and HLA in healthy donors. PCR used 60 Vbeta primers and 13 Jbeta primers. TCRdb's copy holds only in-frame clones and misses some; the assay was immunoSEQ multiplex PCR. The table records about 100,000 clones, roughly 82% of them present only once. Sample: PBMCs. Receptors were obtained from a man aged 25-40 years in good health and CMV-seropositive.

The V call is TRBV10-3, the J call TRBJ2-5; D possibly corresponds to TRBD1 (5 bases). This CDR3 is 14 amino acids long. Trimming took 4 bases from V and 1 from J, leaving 10 bases between them. CDR1 ENHRY and CDR2 SYGVKD come from the germline V gene. The CDR3 DNA sequence: TGTGCCATCAGTGTTGACAGTTTCCAAGAGACCCAGTACTTC. Protein: CAISVDSFQETQYF.

V usage is TRBV2 and J usage is TRBJ1-5, with no clear D. V was clipped by 4 bases and J by 0 bases, with 10 bases between them. The CDR3 sequence is 15 residues long. CDR1 and CDR2 (germline): SNHLY, FYNNEI. CDR3 in DNA: TGTGCCAGCAGTGTACGAGGCCATAGCAATCAGCCCCAGCATTTT. Amino acid sequence: CASSVRGHSNQPQHF.

V gene TRBV6-1 combines with J gene TRBJ2-7, with no clear D. Germline V gives CDR1 MNHNS, CDR2 SASEGT. The V end lost 0 bases, the J end lost 0 bases, and 12 bases lay between the germline ends. The CDR3 is 16 amino acids. The CDR3 DNA sequence: TGTGCCAGCAGTGAAGCGGTACTCCTCCCCTCCTACGAGCAGTACTTC. Protein: CASSEAVLLPSYEQYF.